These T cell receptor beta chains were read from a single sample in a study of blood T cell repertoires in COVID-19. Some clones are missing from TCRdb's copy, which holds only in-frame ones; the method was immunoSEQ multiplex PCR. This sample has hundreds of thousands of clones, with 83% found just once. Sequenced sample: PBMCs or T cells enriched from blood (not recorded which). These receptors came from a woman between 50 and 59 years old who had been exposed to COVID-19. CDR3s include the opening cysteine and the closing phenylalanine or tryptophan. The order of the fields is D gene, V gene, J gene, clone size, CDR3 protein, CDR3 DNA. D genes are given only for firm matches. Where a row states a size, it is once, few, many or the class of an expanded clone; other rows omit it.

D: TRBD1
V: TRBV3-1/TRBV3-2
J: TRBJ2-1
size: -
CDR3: CASSQDRGLGYNEQFF
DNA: TGTGCCAGCAGCCAAGATAGGGGGCTTGGGTACAATGAGCAGTTCTTC

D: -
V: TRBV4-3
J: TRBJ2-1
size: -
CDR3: CASSQEWRAANEQFF
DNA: TGCGCCAGCAGCCAAGAGTGGCGGGCGGCCAATGAGCAGTTCTTC

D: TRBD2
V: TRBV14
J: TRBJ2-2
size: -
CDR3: CASSQGTGLAGHTGELFF
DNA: TGTGCCAGCAGCCAAGGGACCGGACTAGCGGGACACACCGGGGAGCTGTTTTTT

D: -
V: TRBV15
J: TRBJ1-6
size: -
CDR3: CATAEFSGSPLHF
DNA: TGTGCCACCGCGGAGTTCTCGGGGTCACCCCTCCACTTT

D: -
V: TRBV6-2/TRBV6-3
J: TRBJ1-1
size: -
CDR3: CASSYQGTGRGFRTEAFF
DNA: TGTGCCAGCAGTTATCAGGGGACCGGAAGGGGGTTTAGGACTGAAGCTTTCTTT

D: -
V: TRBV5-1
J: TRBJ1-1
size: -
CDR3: CASSLDLNTEAFF
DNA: TGCGCCAGCAGTTTGGACTTGAACACTGAAGCTTTCTTT

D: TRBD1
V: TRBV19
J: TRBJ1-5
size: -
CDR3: CASTKDRGNQPQHF
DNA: TGTGCCAGTACCAAAGACAGGGGCAATCAGCCCCAGCATTTT

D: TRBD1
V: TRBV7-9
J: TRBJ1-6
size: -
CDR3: CASSLTGQGNSPLHF
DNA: TGTGCCAGCAGCCTGACGGGACAGGGGAATTCACCCCTCCACTTT

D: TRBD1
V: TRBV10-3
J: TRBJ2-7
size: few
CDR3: CAISGTGGYEQYF
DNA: TGTGCCATCAGTGGGACAGGGGGATACGAGCAGTACTTC

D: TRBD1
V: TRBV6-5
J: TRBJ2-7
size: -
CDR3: CASSYLQGDGTYEQYF
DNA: TGTGCCAGCAGTTACCTACAGGGGGATGGAACCTACGAGCAGTACTTC

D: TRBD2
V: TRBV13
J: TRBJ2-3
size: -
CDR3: CASRREGTDTQYF
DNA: TGTGCCAGCCGACGGGAGGGCACAGATACGCAGTATTTT

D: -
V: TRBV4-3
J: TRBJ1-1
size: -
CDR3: CASSQGSDGAMNTEAFF
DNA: TGCGCCAGCAGCCAAGGAAGCGACGGAGCCATGAACACTGAAGCTTTCTTT

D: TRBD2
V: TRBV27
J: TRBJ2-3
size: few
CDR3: CASRRAGGTDTQYF
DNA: TGTGCCAGCAGAAGAGCGGGGGGCACAGATACGCAGTATTTT

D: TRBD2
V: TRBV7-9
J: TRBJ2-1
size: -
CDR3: CASSFRSLAGVYNEQFF
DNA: TGTGCCAGCAGCTTTAGGAGTCTAGCGGGGGTCTACAATGAGCAGTTCTTC

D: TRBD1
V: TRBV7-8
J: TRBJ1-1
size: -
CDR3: CASSQGANTEAFF
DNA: TGTGCCAGCAGCCAGGGGGCAAACACTGAAGCTTTCTTT

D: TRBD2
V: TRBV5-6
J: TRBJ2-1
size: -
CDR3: CASETSGGRSYNEQFF
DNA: TGTGCCAGCGAGACTAGCGGGGGACGATCCTACAATGAGCAGTTCTTC

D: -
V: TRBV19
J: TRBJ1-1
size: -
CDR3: CATKILDRNTEAFF
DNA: TGTGCCACGAAAATCTTGGACAGGAACACTGAAGCTTTCTTT

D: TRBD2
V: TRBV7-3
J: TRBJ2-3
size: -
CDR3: CASSLNSPLAGVTDTQYF
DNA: TGTGCCAGCAGCTTAAATTCCCCACTAGCGGGGGTCACAGATACGCAGTATTTT

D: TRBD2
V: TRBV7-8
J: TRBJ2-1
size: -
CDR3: CASSLVRLAGGQQFF
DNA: TGTGCCAGCAGCTTAGTAAGACTAGCGGGGGGACAGCAGTTCTTC

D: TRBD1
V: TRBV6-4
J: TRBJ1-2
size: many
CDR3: CASRDRQGPLAF
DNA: TGTGCCAGCAGGGACCGACAGGGGCCCCTCGCCTTC